The 27 T cell receptor beta chains reported below all come from one sample, sequenced in a study of blood T cells in healthy people across ages. Then a second PCR, running roughly 7 to 11 cycles, was carried out with a sample-barcoded 5' primer and a J-beta primer mix. TCRdb itself ran the 5' RACE reads through MiXCR, one entry per CDR3 protein. The sample lists hundreds of thousands of distinct CDR3 sequences, around 52% occurring once. The sequenced sample was blood. These receptors were collected from an elderly woman in good health.

The chain joins TRBV6-2 or TRBV6-3 to TRBJ2-5; the D is unclear. The J call may be in error: the DNA end matches TRBJ2-7 better. Germline CDR1 and CDR2: MNHEY and SVGEGT. CDR3 size: 14 residues. Written as DNA, the CDR3 is TGTGCCAGCAGTCCGGCTGGGATTAACTACGAGCAGTACTTC. As protein: CASSPAGINYEQYF.

The rearrangement uses TRBV7-2 and TRBJ2-6; D is perhaps TRBD2 (6 bases). Looked up from germline, CDR1 is SGHTA and CDR2 is FQGNSA. This CDR3 spans 16 amino acids. Trimming left V 3 bases short and J 5 bases short, with 14 bases between. CDR3 DNA sequence: TGTGCCAGCAGCTTGGGGACTGCCGCCTGGGCCAACGTCCTGACTTTC. This translates into CASSLGTAAWANVLTF.

This clonotype was observed many times. Sequence at one end of the junction differs from germline and may be a read error. V usage is TRBV7-3 and J usage is TRBJ1-2; 7 bases map to TRBD1. Germline loops: CDR1 SGHTA, CDR2 FQGTGA. CDR3 size: 13 residues. DNA for the CDR3: TGTGCCAGCAGCCTAACAGGGGCCTCTGGCTACACCTTC. Protein product: CASSLTGASGYTF.

A single count supports this clonotype. The chain joins TRBV5-4 to TRBJ2-1; D possibly matches TRBD1 or TRBD2 (6 bases each). V gave up 1 base and J gave up 7 bases, with 12 bases separating them. The CDR3 runs to 14 residues. Germline-derived CDR1 and CDR2 are SGHNT and YYREEE (reference sequence). CDR3 loop: CASSLMGGPNEQFF. Here the CDR3 DNA reads TGTGCCAGCAGCTTGATGGGGGGCCCTAATGAGCAGTTCTTC.

This clonotype was seen more than once but under ten times. CDR3 DNA sequence: TGTGCCAGCAGTTTCTTGGGGTATGAGCAGTTCTTC. Its protein product is CASSFLGYEQFF. This chain links TRBV12-3 or TRBV12-4 with TRBJ2-1; no reliable D call. The CDR3 runs to 12 residues. Trimming stripped 3 bases from V and 8 bases from J, with 8 bases between.

This clonotype occurred many times. The chain recombines TRBV5-1 with TRBJ2-1; D ambiguous. The CDR3 contains 14 residues. Germline-derived CDR1 and CDR2 are SGHRS and YFSETQ. The ends were cut back, 1 base at V and 4 bases at J, with 9 bases in the middle. CDR3 DNA sequence: TGCGCCAGCAGCTTGACGGATCTATACAATGAGCAGTTCTTC. Amino acid sequence: CASSLTDLYNEQFF.

The chain combines TRBV4-3 with TRBJ2-1, with a weak D call TRBD2 (6 bases). Deletions cut 1 base from V and 7 bases from J, with 20 bases between. The CDR3 is 17 amino acids. Germline CDR1 LGHNA, CDR2 YSLEER. CDR3 sequence reads: CASSQVSGAFFGNEQFF. In nucleotides, the CDR3 is TGCGCCAGCAGCCAAGTTAGCGGAGCATTTTTTGGAAATGAGCAGTTCTTC.

Regarding this clonotype: This may stem from a read error, because a much larger clone lies one nucleotide away. The chain recombines TRBV5-1 with TRBJ2-1; D is possibly TRBD2 (6 bases). CDR1 is SGHRS, CDR2 YFSETQ, per germline. The CDR3 loop spans 14 amino acids. Trimming removed 3 bases from V and 10 bases from J, with 17 bases in between. The CDR3 nucleotides are TGCGCCAGCAGCTCGGGCCCGTCGGGGGAGGAGCAGTTCTTC. Translation gives CASSSGPSGEEQFF.

The genes are TRBV6-2 or TRBV6-3 and TRBJ2-5, with 13 positions matching TRBD2. CDR1 MNHEY and CDR2 SVGEGT come from the germline V gene. J lost 11 bases, V lost 6 bases, and 21 bases had no gene match. There are 18 residues in the CDR3. The CDR3 DNA sequence: TGTGCCAGCAGCTATCCGGCCGTCACTAGCGGGGGGGCATATGAGCAGTACTTC. Protein: CASSYPAVTSGGAYEQYF.

The chain employs TRBV10-1 and TRBJ2-2, with a possible D match to TRBD1 (6 bases). Germline-derived CDR1 and CDR2 are WNHNN and SYGVQD (reference sequence). There are 17 residues in the CDR3. Trimming pared 3 bases from V and 2 bases from J, leaving 16 bases between. In DNA form, the CDR3 reads TGCGCCAGCAGTGACCCCAGCGACAGGACCAACACCGGGGAGCTGTTTTTT. Translating it yields CASSDPSDRTNTGELFF.

This clonotype has a handful of counts. The CDR3: CSARGKTRGLTDTQYF. The CDR3 nucleotides are TGCAGTGCTAGAGGCAAGACTAGGGGGCTCACAGATACGCAGTATTTT. This chain joins TRBV20-1 and TRBJ2-3; a possible D gene is TRBD1 (7 bases). The CDR3 covers 16 residues. Germline assignment: CDR1 DFQATT and CDR2 SNEGSKA (reference sequence). Trimming cost V 1 base and J 2 bases, with 16 bases left between them.

V is TRBV28 and J is TRBJ2-4; maybe TRBD2 (7 bases). Germline V lookup: CDR1 MDHEN, CDR2 SYDVKM. The CDR3 runs to 17 residues. Trimming removed 8 bases from V and 0 bases from J, with 20 bases in between. CDR3 bases: TGTGCCAGCGGGGGCGGGGGAGGACGAGTAGCCAAAAACATTCAGTACTTC. Encoded protein: CASGGGGGRVAKNIQYF. Combining the CDR3 with reference TRBV28 and TRBJ2-4 gives the whole variable domain DVKVTQSSRYLVKRTGEKVFLECVQDMDHENMFWYRQDPGLGLRLIYFSYDVKMKEKGDIPEGYSVSREKKERFSLILESASTNQTSMYLCASGGGGGRVAKNIQYFGAGTRLSVL.

This clonotype occurred once. V gene TRBV20-1 combines with J gene TRBJ2-3, with D maybe TRBD2 (5 bases). Deletions cut 3 bases from V and 0 bases from J, with 22 bases between. Germline values: CDR1 DFQATT, CDR2 SNEGSKA (reference sequence). CDR3 length: 18 residues. CDR3 loop: CSASVGIALSTSTDTQYF. The CDR3 coding sequence is TGCAGTGCTAGCGTCGGGATAGCGCTCTCGACTAGCACAGATACGCAGTATTTT.

This clonotype was counted a few times. The CDR3 is CASSGDYGYTF. CDR3 in DNA: TGTGCCAGTAGCGGGGACTATGGCTACACCTTC. The chain employs TRBV2 and TRBJ1-2; D unclear. In germline, CDR1 is SNHLY, CDR2 FYNNEI. The CDR3 is made up of 11 amino acids. V shed 9 bases and J shed 3 bases, with 8 bases lying between them.

The chain links TRBV7-9 to TRBJ2-4, with 8 nucleotides matching TRBD2. The J call may be in error: the DNA end matches TRBJ2-7 better. Germline values: CDR1 SEHNR, CDR2 FQNEAQ (reference sequence). The CDR3 sequence is 17 residues long. The CDR3 nucleotides are TGTGCCAGCAGCTTACCACTCCCAGCGGGAGTATCCTACGAGCAGTACTTC. Its translation: CASSLPLPAGVSYEQYF.

A note on this clonotype: Given a much more abundant clone one base away, this may be a read error. The chain has TRBV6-6 and TRBJ1-1, with TRBD1 identical over 7 bases. Germline loops: CDR1 MNHNY, CDR2 SVGAGI (reference sequence). The CDR3 is 15 amino acids. In nucleotides, the CDR3 is TGTGCCAGCAGCACTACAGGGGCGGGGAACGCTGAAGCTTTCTTT. This gives the protein CASSTTGAGNAEAFF.

V usage is TRBV9 and J usage is TRBJ2-7, with D perhaps TRBD2 (5 bases). This CDR3 has 16 amino acids. Trimming took 0 bases from V and 3 from J, leaving 16 bases between them. Per the germline V gene, CDR1 is SGDLS and CDR2 is YYNGEE. CDR3 region: CASSVGSRMEVYEQYF. The DNA of the CDR3 is TGTGCCAGCAGCGTAGGTTCGCGTATGGAGGTCTACGAGCAGTACTTC.

With respect to this clonotype: This may be a read error: a much more frequent sequence differs by one nucleotide. The chain links TRBV28 to TRBJ2-2, with 7 nucleotides matching TRBD2. Germline CDR1 and CDR2: MDHEN and SYDVKM. The CDR3 consists of 13 residues. CDR3 sequence reads: CVAGDGNTGELFF. The CDR3 coding sequence is TGTGTCGCGGGGGACGGTAACACCGGGGAGCTGTTTTTT.

This clonotype was seen many times. The V call is TRBV6-6, the J call TRBJ2-1; no clear D. Germline CDR1 is MNHNY and CDR2 is SVGAGI (reference sequence). Trimming removed 5 bases at V and 6 bases at J, with 8 bases between. The CDR3 extends over 12 amino acids. The chain's CDR3 is CASSPGGNEQFF. The CDR3 DNA reads TGTGCCAGCAGTCCGGGCGGCAATGAGCAGTTCTTC.

On this clonotype: A read error is possible here, since a much larger clone lies one base away. V gene TRBV3-1 combines with J gene TRBJ2-3; D is possibly TRBD2 (6 bases). Germline CDR1 and CDR2: LGHDT and YNNKEL (reference sequence). This CDR3 has 15 residues. V was pared by 5 bases and J by 3 bases, with 15 bases between. The CDR3 spells CASSSGVARTDTQYF. The CDR3 DNA sequence: TGTGCCAGCAGCTCGGGGGTCGCAAGGACAGATACGCAGTATTTT.

The chain uses TRBV5-5 and TRBJ2-7; tentatively, D is TRBD2 (5 bases). This CDR3 contains 18 residues. V was pared by 0 bases and J by 0 bases, with 19 bases between. Germline CDR1 reads SGHKS; CDR2 reads YYEKEE (reference sequence). The CDR3 nucleotides read TGTGCCAGCAGCTTGGCCGTACGAGGAGGTAAAGGCTCCTACGAGCAGTACTTC. The encoded protein is CASSLAVRGGKGSYEQYF.

The V and J genes are TRBV12-3 or TRBV12-4 and TRBJ2-7; 12 bases fit TRBD1. The J call is uncertain, as TRBJ2-5 better fits the DNA end. This CDR3 contains 19 residues. CDR3 amino acids: CASSPPGQGAFRHQETQYF. The CDR3 DNA sequence: TGTGCCAGCAGTCCCCCGGGACAGGGGGCGTTTCGACACCAAGAGACCCAGTACTTC.

In DNA, the CDR3 is TGTGCCAGCAGCTTGCCCCGGGAATTGAACACTGAAGCTTTCTTT. Translation: CASSLPRELNTEAFF. This chain uses TRBV7-2 with TRBJ1-1; unclear D gene. This CDR3 spans 15 amino acids. V was cut by 3 bases and J by 0 bases, with 11 bases left in between. Germline-derived CDR1 and CDR2 are SGHTA and FQGNSA. Based on the CDR3 plus reference TRBV7-2 and TRBJ1-1, the full variable domain is GAGVSQSPSNKVTEKGKDVELRCDPISGHTALYWYRQSLGQGLEFLIYFQGNSAPDKSGLPSDRFSAERTGGSVSTLTIQRTQQEDSAVYLCASSLPRELNTEAFFGQGTRLTVV.

This clonotype was counted at least ten times. This rearrangement joins TRBV12-3 or TRBV12-4 to TRBJ2-1; 8 positions agree with TRBD1. V was pared by 5 bases and J by 6 bases, with 9 bases of the junction left unmatched. The CDR3 contains 15 residues. CDR3 region: CASSPNPGQGNEQFF. CDR3 in DNA: TGTGCCAGCAGTCCCAATCCCGGACAGGGCAATGAGCAGTTCTTC.

The rearrangement links TRBV29-1 to TRBJ2-5, with 9 bases lining up with TRBD2. The length of the CDR3 is 16 residues. Germline V gene data show CDR1 as SQVTM and CDR2 as ANQGSEA. The V and J ends lost 2 bases and 5 bases, in that order; junction bases with no gene match: 12. The chain's CDR3 is CSVERGTREGRETQYF. The CDR3, as DNA: TGCAGCGTTGAAAGGGGGACGCGGGAGGGCCGGGAGACCCAGTACTTC.

J is TRBJ2-5 and V is TRBV20-1; a weak D match, TRBD1 (5 bases). This CDR3 is built from 13 residues. Germline V CDR1 and CDR2: DFQATT, SNEGSKA (reference sequence). The CDR3 nucleotides read TGCAGCGCCCGAGACAGCCCTCAAGAGACCCAGTACTTC. The encoded protein is CSARDSPQETQYF.

Of note for this clonotype: Relative to the germline gene, one junction end is altered; a read error may explain this. This chain uses TRBV27 with TRBJ1-4; D unresolved. Germline values: CDR1 MNHEY, CDR2 SMNVEV (reference sequence). The CDR3 spans 16 residues. The CDR3 DNA is TGTGCCAGCTGTCAGGCCCACGCGTCAACTAATGAAAAGCTGTTTTTT. It codes for CASCQAHASTNEKLFF.